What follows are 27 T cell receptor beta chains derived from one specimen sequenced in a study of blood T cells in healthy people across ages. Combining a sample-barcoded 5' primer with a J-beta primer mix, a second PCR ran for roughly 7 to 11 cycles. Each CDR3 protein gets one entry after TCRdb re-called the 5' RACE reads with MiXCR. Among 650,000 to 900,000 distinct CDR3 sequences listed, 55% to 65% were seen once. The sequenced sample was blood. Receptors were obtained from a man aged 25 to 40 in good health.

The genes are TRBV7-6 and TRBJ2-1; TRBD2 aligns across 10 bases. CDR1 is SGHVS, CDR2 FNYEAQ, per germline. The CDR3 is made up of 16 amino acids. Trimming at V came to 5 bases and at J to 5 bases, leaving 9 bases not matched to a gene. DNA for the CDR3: TGTGCCAGCAGCCTCCAGACTAGCGGGCTGAACAATGAGCAGTTCTTC. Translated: CASSLQTSGLNNEQFF.

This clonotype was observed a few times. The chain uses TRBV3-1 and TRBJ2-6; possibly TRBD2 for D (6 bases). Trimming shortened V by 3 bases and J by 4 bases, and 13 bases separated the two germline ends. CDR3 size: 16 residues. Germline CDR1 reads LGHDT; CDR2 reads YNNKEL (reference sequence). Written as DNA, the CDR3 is TGTGCCAGCAGCCACGCCAGGGACTCCGGGGCCAACGTCCTGACTTTC. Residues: CASSHARDSGANVLTF.

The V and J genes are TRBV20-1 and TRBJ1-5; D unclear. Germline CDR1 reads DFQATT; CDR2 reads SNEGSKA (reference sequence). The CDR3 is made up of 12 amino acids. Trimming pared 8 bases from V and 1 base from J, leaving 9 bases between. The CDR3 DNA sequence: TGCAGTCTCTCTGGGAGCAATCAGCCCCAGCATTTT. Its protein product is CSLSGSNQPQHF.

The CDR3 DNA sequence: TGTGCCAGCAGCCAAGCTCAGGGACTTCGCCTTGGAGATACGCAGTATTTT. Its translation: CASSQAQGLRLGDTQYF. This chain links TRBV3-1 with TRBJ2-3; D possibly corresponds to TRBD2 (6 bases). The CDR3 spans 17 residues. Germline loops: CDR1 LGHDT, CDR2 YNNKEL (reference sequence). V lost 1 base, J lost 5 bases, and 19 bases lay in between.

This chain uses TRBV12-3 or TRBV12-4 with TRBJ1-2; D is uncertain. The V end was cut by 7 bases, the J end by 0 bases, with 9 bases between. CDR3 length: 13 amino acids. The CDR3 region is CASTTPTNYGYTF. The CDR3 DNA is TGTGCCAGCACAACCCCTACTAACTATGGCTACACCTTC.

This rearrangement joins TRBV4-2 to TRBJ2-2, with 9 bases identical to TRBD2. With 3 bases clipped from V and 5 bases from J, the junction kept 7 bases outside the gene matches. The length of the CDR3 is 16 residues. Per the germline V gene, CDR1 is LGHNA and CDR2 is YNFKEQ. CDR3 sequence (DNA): TGTGCCAGCAGCCATGCGGGGGGGCCTGGGACCGGGGAGCTGTTTTTT. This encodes CASSHAGGPGTGELFF.

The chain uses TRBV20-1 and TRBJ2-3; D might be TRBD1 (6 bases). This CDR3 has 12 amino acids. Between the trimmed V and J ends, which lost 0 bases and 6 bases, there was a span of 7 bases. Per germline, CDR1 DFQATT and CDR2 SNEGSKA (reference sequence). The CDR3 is CSARDRGDTQYF. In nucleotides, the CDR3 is TGCAGTGCTAGAGATAGGGGGGATACGCAGTATTTT.

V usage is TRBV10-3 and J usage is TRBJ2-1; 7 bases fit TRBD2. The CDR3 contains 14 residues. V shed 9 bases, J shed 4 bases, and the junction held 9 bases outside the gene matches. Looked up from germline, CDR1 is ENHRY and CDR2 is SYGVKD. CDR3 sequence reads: CAIKRGEGYNEQFF. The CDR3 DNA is TGTGCCATAAAACGGGGGGAGGGTTACAATGAGCAGTTCTTC.

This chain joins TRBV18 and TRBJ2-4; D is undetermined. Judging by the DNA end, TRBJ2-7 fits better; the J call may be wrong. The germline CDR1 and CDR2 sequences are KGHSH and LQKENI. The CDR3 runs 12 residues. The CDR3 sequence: CASSPTWGEQYF. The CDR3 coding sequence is TGTGCCAGCTCACCGACTTGGGGCGAGCAGTACTTC.

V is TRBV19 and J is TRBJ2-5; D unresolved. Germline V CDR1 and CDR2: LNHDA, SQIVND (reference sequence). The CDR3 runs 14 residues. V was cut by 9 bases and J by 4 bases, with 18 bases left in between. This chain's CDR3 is CASTNRSWGETQYF. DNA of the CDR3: TGTGCCAGCACAAACCGGTCCTGGGGAGAGACCCAGTACTTC.

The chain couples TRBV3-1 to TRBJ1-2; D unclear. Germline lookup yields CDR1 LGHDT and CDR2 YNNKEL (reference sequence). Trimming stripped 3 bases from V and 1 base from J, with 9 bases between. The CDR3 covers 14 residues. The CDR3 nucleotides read TGTGCCAGCAGCCAGCAGCGCTTTAACTATGGCTACACCTTC. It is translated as CASSQQRFNYGYTF.

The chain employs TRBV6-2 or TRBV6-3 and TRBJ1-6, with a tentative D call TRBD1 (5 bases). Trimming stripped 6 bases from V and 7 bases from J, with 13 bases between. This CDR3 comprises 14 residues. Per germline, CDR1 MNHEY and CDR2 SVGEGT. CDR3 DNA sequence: TGTGCCAGCAGCCCGGGGCACGTAAATTCACCCCTCCACTTT. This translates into CASSPGHVNSPLHF.

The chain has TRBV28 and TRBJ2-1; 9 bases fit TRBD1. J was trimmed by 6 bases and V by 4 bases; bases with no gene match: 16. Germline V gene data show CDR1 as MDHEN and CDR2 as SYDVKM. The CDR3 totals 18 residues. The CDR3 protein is CASSSHSLDRGKGNEQFF. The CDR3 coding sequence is TGTGCCAGCAGTTCCCACTCCCTCGACAGGGGGAAAGGCAATGAGCAGTTCTTC.

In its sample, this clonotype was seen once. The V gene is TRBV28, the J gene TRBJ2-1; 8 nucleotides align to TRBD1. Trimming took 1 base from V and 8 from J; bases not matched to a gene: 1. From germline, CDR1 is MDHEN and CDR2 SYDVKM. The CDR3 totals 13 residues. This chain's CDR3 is CASSLSGGDEQFF. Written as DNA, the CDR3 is TGTGCCAGCAGTTTATCAGGGGGCGATGAGCAGTTCTTC.

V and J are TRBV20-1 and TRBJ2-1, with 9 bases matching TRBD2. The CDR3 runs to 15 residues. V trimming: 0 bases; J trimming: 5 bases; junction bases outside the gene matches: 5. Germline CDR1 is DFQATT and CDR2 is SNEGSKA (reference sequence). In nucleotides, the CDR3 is TGCAGTGCTAGAGAGGAGACTAGCGGTCACAATGAGCAGTTCTTC. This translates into CSAREETSGHNEQFF.

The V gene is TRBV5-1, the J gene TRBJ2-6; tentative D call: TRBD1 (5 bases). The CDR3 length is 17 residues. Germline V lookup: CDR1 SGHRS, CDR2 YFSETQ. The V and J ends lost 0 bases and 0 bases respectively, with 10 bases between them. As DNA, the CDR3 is TGCGCCAGCAGCTTGGAGGGGATCACCTCTGGGGCCAACGTCCTGACTTTC. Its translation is CASSLEGITSGANVLTF.

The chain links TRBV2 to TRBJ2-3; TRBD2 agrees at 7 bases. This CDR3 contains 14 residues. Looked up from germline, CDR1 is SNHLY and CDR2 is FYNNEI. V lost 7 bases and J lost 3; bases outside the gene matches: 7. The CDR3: CASTGGLLTDTQYF. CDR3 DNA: TGTGCCAGCACCGGGGGGTTATTGACAGATACGCAGTATTTT.

CDR3 sequence: CASSLSAGQHYEQYF. CDR3 in DNA: TGTGCCAGCAGTTTAAGCGCAGGACAGCACTACGAGCAGTACTTC. J is TRBJ2-5 and V is TRBV27, with a tentative D call TRBD1 (6 bases). The assigned J gene may be wrong: the sequence end matches TRBJ2-7 better. CDR3 length: 15 amino acids. CDR1 and CDR2 (germline): MNHEY, SMNVEV (reference sequence).

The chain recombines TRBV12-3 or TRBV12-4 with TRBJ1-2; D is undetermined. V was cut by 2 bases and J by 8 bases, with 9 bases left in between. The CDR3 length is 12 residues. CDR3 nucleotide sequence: TGTGCCAGCAGTTTAAGATTCAGCGGCTACACCTTC. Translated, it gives CASSLRFSGYTF.

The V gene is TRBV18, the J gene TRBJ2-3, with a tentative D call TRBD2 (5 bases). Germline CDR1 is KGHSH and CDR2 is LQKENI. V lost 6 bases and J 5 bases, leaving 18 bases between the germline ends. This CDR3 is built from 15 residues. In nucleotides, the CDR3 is TGTGCCAGCTCCCTCAGGATGGAGGCCCGAGATACGCAGTATTTT. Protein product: CASSLRMEARDTQYF.

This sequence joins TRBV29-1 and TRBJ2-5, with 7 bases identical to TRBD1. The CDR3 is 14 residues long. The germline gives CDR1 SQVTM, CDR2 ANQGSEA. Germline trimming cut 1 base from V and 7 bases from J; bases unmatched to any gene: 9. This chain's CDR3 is CSVEARQGALTQYF. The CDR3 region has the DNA TGCAGCGTTGAAGCCCGACAGGGCGCGTTGACCCAGTACTTC.

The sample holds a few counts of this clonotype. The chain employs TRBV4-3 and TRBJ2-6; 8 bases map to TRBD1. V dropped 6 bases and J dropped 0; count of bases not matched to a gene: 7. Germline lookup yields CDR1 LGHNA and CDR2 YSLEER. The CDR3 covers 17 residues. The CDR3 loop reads CASSIQGATSGANVLTF. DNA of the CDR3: TGCGCCAGCAGTATCCAGGGGGCCACCTCTGGGGCCAACGTCCTGACTTTC.

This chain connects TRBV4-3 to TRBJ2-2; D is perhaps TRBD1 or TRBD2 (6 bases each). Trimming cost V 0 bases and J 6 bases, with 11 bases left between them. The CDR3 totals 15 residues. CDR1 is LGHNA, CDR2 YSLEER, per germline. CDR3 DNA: TGCGCCAGCAGCCAAGAACGGGGGCCGGCCGGGGAGCTGTTTTTT. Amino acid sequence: CASSQERGPAGELFF.

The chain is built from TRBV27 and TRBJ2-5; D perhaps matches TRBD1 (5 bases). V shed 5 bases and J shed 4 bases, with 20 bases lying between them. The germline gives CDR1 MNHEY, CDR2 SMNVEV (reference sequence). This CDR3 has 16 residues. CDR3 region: CASSLRALFRGETQYF. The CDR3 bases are TGTGCCAGCAGTCTCCGGGCCCTTTTTAGGGGAGAGACCCAGTACTTC.

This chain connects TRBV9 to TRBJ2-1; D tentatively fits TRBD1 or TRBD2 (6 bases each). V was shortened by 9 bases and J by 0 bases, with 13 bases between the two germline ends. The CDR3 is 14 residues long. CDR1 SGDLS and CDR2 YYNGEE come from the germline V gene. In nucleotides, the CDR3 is TGTGCCACCCACCCGGGGGCCTCCTACAATGAGCAGTTCTTC. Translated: CATHPGASYNEQFF.

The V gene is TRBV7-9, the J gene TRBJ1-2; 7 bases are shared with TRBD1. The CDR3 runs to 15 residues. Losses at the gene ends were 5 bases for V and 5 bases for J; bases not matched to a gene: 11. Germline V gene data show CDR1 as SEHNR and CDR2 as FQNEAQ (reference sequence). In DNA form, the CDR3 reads TGTGCCAGCAGCCCCCAGGGACAGAGAACTTATGGCTACACCTTC. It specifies CASSPQGQRTYGYTF.

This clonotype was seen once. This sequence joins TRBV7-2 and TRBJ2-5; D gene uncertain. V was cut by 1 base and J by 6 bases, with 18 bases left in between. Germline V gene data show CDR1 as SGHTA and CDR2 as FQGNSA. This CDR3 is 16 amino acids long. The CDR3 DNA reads TGTGCCAGCAGCTTAGGGCTCACTACCCGTACACAGACCCAGTACTTC. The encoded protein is CASSLGLTTRTQTQYF.